Listed below are T cell receptor beta chains from one sample, sequenced in a study of T cell changes during pregnancy in multiple sclerosis. TCRdb keeps only in-frame clones here, not all; method: immunoSEQ multiplex PCR. The profile shows 70,000 to 95,000 clones, just over 90% of them singletons. The sample consisted of CD4+ T cells from peripheral blood mononuclear cells, taken in the second trimester of pregnancy. These receptors were taken from a female donor with multiple sclerosis, enrolled in a pregnancy study. CDR3s include the opening cysteine and the closing phenylalanine or tryptophan. Size tells how often a clone was seen (once, few, many) or the class of an expanded clone, and some rows leave it out.

.	TRBV7-8	CASSLDQGLGQFF
.	TRBV9	CASSVESKRDADEQYF
.	TRBV2	CASDRSYGYTF
.	TRBV28	CASATKQAKKASYEQYF
.	TRBV7-3	CASSLSSLNTEAFF
.	TRBV27	CASSPWVGHGGNQPQHF
.	TRBV7-2	CASRGQGFYGYTF
few	TRBV29-1	CSVSLAGNTIYF
.	TRBV19	CASGVQGKTEAFF
.	TRBV6-5	CASSPDRNNSPLHF
.	TRBV5-1	CASSSTGSYNEQFF
.	TRBV30	CAWSQGRTSGRPWAYF
once	TRBV29-1	CSVRQGAAEAFF
.	TRBV27	CASSSSSHRTGSQVETQYF
.	TRBV7-9	CASREGATDTQYF
.	TRBV6-4	CASSDSLLAEEFYEQYF
.	TRBV6-5	CASSYGTVHNSPLHF
.	TRBV19	CASSGTGSYGYTF
.	TRBV15	CATSRDSGRTRYSEQFF
.	TRBV13	CASSQPGLAGYEQFF
.	TRBV9	CASSVVSASGGWGTDTQYF
.	TRBV27	CASSFGRAEGELFF
.	TRBV29-1	CSVARGSGTDTQYF
.	TRBV28	CASRIRGHPDEAFF
.	TRBV19	CASSIRPGGYGQPQHF
once	TRBV29-1	CSVELVAGDYNEQFF
.	TRBV4-1	CASSQRGTSGGPKYTGELFF
.	TRBV11-2	CASSVVSGSETQYF
.	TRBV2	CASSGTTSGRGGETQYF
many	TRBV7-9	CASSPVQRNTEAFF
.	TRBV7-3	CASSRKRTSDYNEQFF
.	TRBV5-1	CASSLGQGPNEQYF
few	TRBV18	CASSPRGITEAFF
.	TRBV7-8	CASSPRTAYGYTF
.	TRBV7-2	CASSRGTAKGAYNEQFF
.	TRBV2	CARTGDNSPLHF